These 11 T cell receptor beta chains share one sample of origin, sequenced in a study of blood T cells in healthy people across ages. A second PCR, run for roughly 7 to 12 cycles, used a sample-barcoded 5' primer plus a J-beta primer mix. TCRdb itself ran the 5' RACE reads through MiXCR, one entry per CDR3 protein. Counted here are some 860,000 distinct CDR3 sequences, around 50% occurring once; the ten biggest clones make up around 24%. Sequencing used blood. The receptors stem from a middle-aged man in good health.

The V call is TRBV7-3, the J call TRBJ2-4; D is possibly TRBD1 or TRBD2 (5 bases each). Germline V gene lookup returns CDR1 SGHTA and CDR2 FQGTGA. V lost 4 bases and J lost 10, with 17 bases in between. This CDR3 spans 14 amino acids. CDR3: CASSSGPSVPIQYF. The CDR3 nucleotides read TGTGCCAGCAGCTCGGGGCCCAGTGTACCAATTCAGTACTTC.

Comments on this clonotype: The junction does not match germline at one end; this may be a read error. The chain carries TRBV25-1 and TRBJ2-3, with D perhaps TRBD1 (5 bases). The CDR3 runs to 16 residues. The germline gives CDR1 MGHDK, CDR2 SYGVNS. CDR3 protein: CASSNDRTSLTDAQYF. DNA for the CDR3: TGTGCCAGCAGTAACGATCGGACAAGCCTCACAGATGCGCAGTATTTT. The full variable domain, rest sourced from reference TRBV25-1 and TRBJ2-3, is EADIYQTPRYLVIGTGKKITLECSQTMGHDKMYWYQQDPGMELHLIHYSYGVNSTEKGDLSSESTVSRIRTEHFPLTLESARPSHTSQYLCASSNDRTSLTDAQYFGPGTRLTVL.

V usage is TRBV19 and J usage is TRBJ2-3; D not certain. This CDR3 is 15 amino acids long. V lost 1 base to trimming and J lost 3 bases, with 11 bases between them. Germline V lookup: CDR1 LNHDA, CDR2 SQIVND (reference sequence). The CDR3 sequence is CASSIGAVETDTQYF. The CDR3 DNA follows: TGTGCCAGTAGTATAGGGGCCGTTGAAACAGATACGCAGTATTTT.

This chain joins TRBV4-2 and TRBJ2-7; 9 bases match TRBD1. The germline gives CDR1 LGHNA, CDR2 YNFKEQ. The CDR3 extends over 18 amino acids. The trim removed 1 base at V and 2 bases at J, leaving 12 bases unmatched. The chain's CDR3 is CASSQAPDTGGIAYEQYF. For the CDR3, the DNA is TGTGCCAGCAGCCAAGCCCCTGACACAGGGGGCATAGCCTACGAGCAGTACTTC.

This chain links TRBV7-6 with TRBJ2-2; 8 bases agree with TRBD1. V gave up 2 bases and J gave up 6 bases; unmatched junction bases: 8. Germline loops: CDR1 SGHVS, CDR2 FNYEAQ. The CDR3 contains 16 residues. DNA for the CDR3: TGTGCCAGCAGCTTATTAGGACAGGGATACGCCGGGGAGCTGTTTTTT. Protein sequence: CASSLLGQGYAGELFF.

This clonotype was counted a few times. The chain combines TRBV27 with TRBJ2-5; 8 bases align to TRBD1. J lost 3 bases, V lost 10 bases, and 10 bases had no gene match. This CDR3 comprises 14 residues. The germline gives CDR1 MNHEY, CDR2 SMNVEV (reference sequence). Here the CDR3 reads CATQGVGAKETQYF. CDR3 sequence (DNA): TGTGCCACACAGGGGGTTGGGGCTAAAGAGACCCAGTACTTC.

In this sample, this clonotype turned up a few times. The chain links TRBV2 to TRBJ1-4; D gene uncertain. From germline, CDR1 is SNHLY and CDR2 FYNNEI. V was clipped by 6 bases and J by 0 bases, with 14 bases between them. The CDR3 is made up of 16 amino acids. The CDR3 loop reads CASRLGYSATNEKLFF. Here the CDR3 DNA reads TGTGCCAGCAGGTTGGGTTACAGTGCAACTAATGAAAAACTGTTTTTT.

The chain links TRBV29-1 to TRBJ2-2; D is possibly TRBD1 (8 bases). V lost 4 bases and J 8 bases, leaving 20 bases between the germline ends. Germline V gene sequence: CDR1 SQVTM, CDR2 ANQGSEA. This CDR3 spans 15 amino acids. The CDR3 DNA sequence: TGCAGCGTTGGCAGACAGGGGAGGGCCCTGGGGGAGCTGTTTTTT. Its translation is CSVGRQGRALGELFF.

This clonotype occurred a few times. The chain combines TRBV18 with TRBJ2-5; D possibly corresponds to TRBD1 (6 bases). Per the germline V gene, CDR1 is KGHSH and CDR2 is LQKENI. This CDR3 contains 14 residues. V was shortened by 0 bases and J by 11 bases, with 16 bases between the two germline ends. CDR3: CASSPPPGETEQYF. The CDR3, as DNA: TGTGCCAGCTCACCACCGCCAGGGGAGACTGAGCAGTACTTC.

This clonotype was counted only a few times. The rearrangement joins TRBV20-1 to TRBJ1-2; 10 positions agree with TRBD1. This CDR3 spans 16 amino acids. Germline values: CDR1 DFQATT, CDR2 SNEGSKA (reference sequence). Unmatched junction bases numbered 10, after V lost 0 bases and J lost 6 bases. In DNA, the CDR3 is TGCAGTGCTAGAGAGGAGAATGACAGGGGGCGAAATGGCTACACCTTC. Its protein is CSAREENDRGRNGYTF.

The chain employs TRBV6-5 and TRBJ1-2, with 8 bases matching TRBD1. Germline assignment: CDR1 MNHEY and CDR2 SVGAGI. After removal of 4 bases from V and 5 bases from J, the junction contained 9 bases not matched to a gene. The CDR3 totals 15 residues. The CDR3 DNA reads TGTGCCAGCAGTTCATCCTGGACAGGGCGATATGGCTACACCTTC. As protein: CASSSSWTGRYGYTF.